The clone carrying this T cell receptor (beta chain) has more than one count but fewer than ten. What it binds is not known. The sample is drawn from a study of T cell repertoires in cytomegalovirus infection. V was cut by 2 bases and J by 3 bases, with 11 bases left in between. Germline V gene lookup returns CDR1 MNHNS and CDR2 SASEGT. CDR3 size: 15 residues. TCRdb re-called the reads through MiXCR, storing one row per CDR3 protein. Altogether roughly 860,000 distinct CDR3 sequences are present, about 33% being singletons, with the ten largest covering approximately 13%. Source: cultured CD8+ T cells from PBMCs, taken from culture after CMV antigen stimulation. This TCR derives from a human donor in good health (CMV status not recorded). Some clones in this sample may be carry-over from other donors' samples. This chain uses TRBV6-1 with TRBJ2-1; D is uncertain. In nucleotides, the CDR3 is TGTGCCAGCAGTGAATCGACCGTACTCTACAATGAGCAGTTCTTC. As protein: CASSESTVLYNEQFF.